This passage covers 14 T cell receptor beta chains from one sample sequenced in a study of vaccination effects on CD4 cells after COVID-19. Libraries were prepared by immunoSEQ multiplex PCR; TCRdb keeps only in-frame clonotypes and omits some of them. The repertoire holds fewer than 85,000 clones, with about 67% as singletons. These receptors have no known antigen. Following a roughly 9-day culture, CD4+ T cells were purified. Participants received two doses of either the BNT162b2 or mRNA-1273 vaccine. The sequencing here drew on CD4+ T cells from PBMCs cultured without peptide, taken after COVID-19 vaccination. The origin of the receptors is a human donor who received a COVID-19 vaccine.

V and J are TRBV12-3 or TRBV12-4 and TRBJ1-2; D gene uncertain. Trimming pared 6 bases from V and 0 bases from J, leaving 5 bases between. This CDR3 comprises 12 residues. The CDR3 is CASSSTNYGYTF. The CDR3, as DNA: TGTGCCAGCAGCTCTACTAACTATGGCTACACCTTC.

This chain joins TRBV12-3 or TRBV12-4 and TRBJ2-5; no firm D call. V lost 3 bases and J lost 6, with 8 bases in between. The CDR3 loop spans 12 amino acids. The CDR3 region has the DNA TGTGCCAGCAGTTTTTATTCGCAGACCCAGTACTTC. This sequence encodes CASSFYSQTQYF.

The rearrangement joins TRBV5-1 to TRBJ2-5; D unclear. V was clipped by 0 bases and J by 2 bases, with 11 bases between them. CDR1 is SGHRS, CDR2 YFSETQ, per germline. This CDR3 contains 15 residues. CDR3 loop: CASSLVLTPQETQYF. CDR3 DNA: TGCGCCAGCAGCTTGGTATTAACCCCGCAAGAGACCCAGTACTTC.

The rearrangement uses TRBV2 and TRBJ1-1; the D gene is possibly TRBD1 (6 bases). V was trimmed by 7 bases and J by 7 bases, leaving 10 bases between them. Germline CDR1 SNHLY, CDR2 FYNNEI. The CDR3 consists of 11 residues. The CDR3 here is CASTPGDEAFF. CDR3 bases: TGTGCCAGCACCCCAGGGGATGAAGCTTTCTTT.

This clone was seen a few times. The chain joins TRBV9 to TRBJ1-1, with 8 bases matching TRBD1. J lost 4 bases, V lost 0 bases, and 2 bases had no gene match. Germline V CDR1 and CDR2: SGDLS, YYNGEE. This CDR3 spans 14 amino acids. The DNA of the CDR3 is TGTGCCAGCAGCGTAGGGACAGGGTCCACTGAAGCTTTCTTT. This sequence encodes CASSVGTGSTEAFF.

The chain is built from TRBV6-6 and TRBJ2-4; D gene unclear. The CDR3 consists of 13 residues. V lost 6 bases and J 0 bases, leaving 6 bases between the germline ends. Germline V lookup: CDR1 MNHNY, CDR2 SVGAGI (reference sequence). The CDR3 nucleotides read TGTGCCAGCAGAGGGTTAGCCAAAAACATTCAGTACTTC. This codes for CASRGLAKNIQYF.

The genes are TRBV29-1 and TRBJ1-2, with D maybe TRBD1 (5 bases). CDR3 length: 12 amino acids. V was clipped by 6 bases and J by 7 bases, with 15 bases between them. Germline values: CDR1 SQVTM, CDR2 ANQGSEA. CDR3 protein: CSVGGAFGGYTF. CDR3 nucleotide sequence: TGCAGCGTCGGAGGGGCCTTCGGTGGCTACACCTTC.

This clone was counted only a few times. V usage is TRBV2 and J usage is TRBJ1-2; D is undetermined. The germline gives CDR1 SNHLY, CDR2 FYNNEI. The CDR3 extends over 13 amino acids. The V gene lost 3 bases and the J gene lost 4 bases, with 9 bases spanning the gap. CDR3 amino acids: CASSDREIYGYTF. CDR3 DNA sequence: TGTGCCAGCAGTGATAGGGAAATCTATGGCTACACCTTC.

V is TRBV24-1 and J is TRBJ2-3; possibly TRBD1 for D (6 bases). This CDR3 is 16 amino acids long. Trimming stripped 0 bases from V and 6 bases from J, with 15 bases between. Germline V gives CDR1 KGHDR, CDR2 SFDVKD. CDR3 protein: CATSDLGQPAGDTQYF. DNA for the CDR3: TGTGCCACCAGTGATTTGGGACAGCCCGCCGGGGATACGCAGTATTTT.

The chain uses TRBV10-3 and TRBJ1-1; D is unclear. V was cut by 6 bases and J by 5 bases, with 19 bases left in between. The CDR3 loop spans 15 amino acids. The germline gives CDR1 ENHRY, CDR2 SYGVKD. In DNA form, the CDR3 reads TGTGCCATCAGGGACCAAGGGAGAGAGAGAACTGAAGCTTTCTTT. Its protein is CAIRDQGRERTEAFF.

This clone has just a few counts. The CDR3: CASSLERGRDYGYTF. CDR3 nucleotides: TGCGCCAGCAGCCTAGAAAGGGGCAGGGACTATGGCTACACCTTC. The chain recombines TRBV10-2 with TRBJ1-2, with D maybe TRBD1 (5 bases). There are 15 residues in the CDR3. V lost 6 bases to trimming and J lost 3 bases, with 17 bases between them. The germline gives CDR1 WSHSY, CDR2 SAAADI.

This chain joins TRBV2 and TRBJ2-3; the match to TRBD1 covers 10 bases. Germline CDR1 is SNHLY and CDR2 is FYNNEI. The CDR3 totals 16 residues. Unmatched junction bases numbered 9, after V lost 5 bases and J lost 4 bases. The CDR3 nucleotides read TGTGCCAGCAGTTCCTCTCCGGGACAGGGGCCAGATACGCAGTATTTT. The encoded protein is CASSSSPGQGPDTQYF. Complete variable domain (other parts from reference TRBV2 and TRBJ2-3): EPEVTQTPSHQVTQMGQEVILRCVPISNHLYFYWYRQILGQKVEFLVSFYNNEISEKSEIFDDQFSVERPDGSNFTLKIRSTKLEDSAMYFCASSSSPGQGPDTQYFGPGTRLTVL.

The CDR3 nucleotides read TGTGCCAGCAGCCAAGTAAGCTCGAATGCCCATGGCTACACCTTC. Translation: CASSQVSSNAHGYTF. The rearrangement joins TRBV3-1 (or the pseudogene TRBV3-2) to TRBJ1-2; D not resolved. V was pared by 1 base and J by 6 bases, with 15 bases between. The CDR3 runs 15 residues. From germline, CDR1 is LGHDT and CDR2 YNNKEL (reference sequence).

The rearrangement joins TRBV6-5 to TRBJ2-3; 8 bases match TRBD2. This CDR3 is built from 14 residues. Trimming removed 6 bases from V and 7 bases from J; junction bases left unmatched: 9. Germline lookup yields CDR1 MNHEY and CDR2 SVGAGI. The DNA of the CDR3 is TGTGCCAGCAGAATTACTAGCGGCTCGAATACGCAGTATTTT. It is translated as CASRITSGSNTQYF.